Below, one T cell receptor (beta chain) is given with its context. The CDR3 loop spans 15 amino acids. Germline V gene sequence: CDR1 MDHEN, CDR2 SYDVKM. Trimming removed 4 bases from V and 4 bases from J; junction bases left unmatched: 6. The record originates from a study of blood T cell repertoires in COVID-19. This table comes from immunoSEQ multiplex PCR, and its TCRdb copy is limited to in-frame clones, with some not included. The repertoire has approximately 80,000 clones, approximately 81% of them found once; the top ten carry approximately 44%. The TCR was taken from an elderly man with acute or convalescent COVID-19. The chain couples TRBV28 to TRBJ2-7; the match to TRBD1 covers 11 bases. Material for sequencing was peripheral blood. In DNA form, the CDR3 reads TGTGCCAGCAGTTCGCCCGGGACAGGGGGGTACGAGCAGTACTTC. Its protein product is CASSSPGTGGYEQYF.